These T cell receptor beta chains were read from a single sample in a study of blood T cell repertoires in COVID-19. The protocol was immunoSEQ multiplex PCR, while the TCRdb copy is restricted to in-frame clones and leaves out a portion. The table has under 150,000 clones, roughly 80% seen once. The sequencing sample was made of peripheral blood. These receptors came from a woman between 45 and 65 years old with active or convalescent COVID-19. Both conserved end residues are part of each CDR3.

J | V | CDR3
TRBJ1-5 | TRBV4-3 | CASSQDEGNQPQHF
TRBJ1-2 | TRBV7-6 | CASSPRQGEGYGYTF
TRBJ1-4 | TRBV21-1 | CASSNGGQGPEKLFF
TRBJ1-5 | TRBV7-9 | CASSLDRDQPQHF
TRBJ2-2 | TRBV11-3 | CASSFGVNTGELFF
TRBJ1-1 | TRBV4-2 | CASSQEIQGESNTEAFF
TRBJ1-6 | TRBV6-5 | CASNRAYNSPLHF
TRBJ2-5 | TRBV3-1/TRBV3-2 | CASSSFSAGLETQYF
TRBJ1-4 | TRBV10-3 | CAISESIVGREKLFF
TRBJ1-6 | TRBV19 | CASSPHRDKNSPLHF
TRBJ1-3 | TRBV7-2 | CASSPRGTGNTIYF
TRBJ2-7 | TRBV7-3 | CASSKQGALDEQYF
TRBJ2-3 | TRBV27 | CASSLSFSGGVTDTQYF
TRBJ1-1 | TRBV19 | CASSAGAFKAFF
TRBJ2-7 | TRBV3-1/TRBV3-2 | CASSQGTSGSRYF
TRBJ2-7 | TRBV7-9 | CASSDTQGHRAYEQYF
TRBJ1-5 | TRBV29-1 | CSVIQGGEQPQHF
TRBJ2-7 | TRBV4-2 | CASSQGASGRDEQYF
TRBJ2-3 | TRBV2 | CASSDAGEDTQYF
TRBJ1-5 | TRBV24-1 | CATSDRRWRRSNQPQHF
TRBJ2-3 | TRBV7-9 | CASSELGDTQYF
TRBJ1-6 | TRBV5-1 | CASSSGDRHNSPLHF
TRBJ1-3 | TRBV30 | CACPQGLGGNTIYF
TRBJ1-2 | TRBV14 | CASSQDLRVNYGYTF
TRBJ1-2 | TRBV19 | CASSIGGEDYGYTF
TRBJ2-7 | TRBV30 | CAWSMVAGFSYEQYF
TRBJ1-1 | TRBV7-9 | CASSPGQNTEAFF
TRBJ2-7 | TRBV19 | CASSITGGESYEQYF